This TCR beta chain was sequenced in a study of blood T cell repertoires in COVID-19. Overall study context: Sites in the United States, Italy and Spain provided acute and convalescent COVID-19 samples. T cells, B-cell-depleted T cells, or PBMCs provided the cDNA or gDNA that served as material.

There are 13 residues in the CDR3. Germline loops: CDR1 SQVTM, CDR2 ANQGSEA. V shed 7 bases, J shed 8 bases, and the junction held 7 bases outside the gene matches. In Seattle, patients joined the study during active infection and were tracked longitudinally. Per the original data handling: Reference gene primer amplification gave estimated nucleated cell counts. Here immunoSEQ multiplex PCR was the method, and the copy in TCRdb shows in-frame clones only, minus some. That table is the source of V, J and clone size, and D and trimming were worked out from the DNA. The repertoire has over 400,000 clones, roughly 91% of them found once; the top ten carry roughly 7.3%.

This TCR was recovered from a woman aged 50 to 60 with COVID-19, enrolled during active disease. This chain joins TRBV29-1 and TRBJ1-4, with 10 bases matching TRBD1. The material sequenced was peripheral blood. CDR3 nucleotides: TGCAGCGCTTCACGACAGGGGGCCGAAAAACTGTTTTTT. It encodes CSASRQGAEKLFF.